One and the same sample provided the 12 T cell receptor beta chains below, sequenced in a study of T-cell memory formation after mild COVID-19. MiXCR, applied by TCRdb to the 5' RACE reads, yields one record per CDR3 protein. The data show some 130,000 distinct CDR3 sequences, less than 6.5% seen once. Sequencing used PBMCs or a T cell subset sorted from them (not recorded which). The receptors were gathered from an adult woman who had mild COVID-19 (a few samples of this study predate the infection). Cell type and time point are not known.

The V and J genes are TRBV6-5 and TRBJ2-3, with TRBD2 matching over 12 bases. From germline, CDR1 is MNHEY and CDR2 SVGAGI. The V gene end was trimmed by 6 bases and the J gene end by 0 bases; junction bases not matched to a gene: 1. The CDR3 consists of 15 residues. The CDR3 protein is CASRTSGRSTDTQYF. The CDR3, as DNA: TGTGCCAGCAGGACTAGCGGGAGAAGCACAGATACGCAGTATTTT.

This clonotype was seen many times. The chain recombines TRBV7-2 with TRBJ2-2; D call uncertain. Per the germline V gene, CDR1 is SGHTA and CDR2 is FQGNSA. V lost 7 bases and J 3 bases, leaving 12 bases between the germline ends. The CDR3 totals 14 residues. The CDR3 sequence is CASTPLTHTGELFF. For the CDR3, the DNA is TGTGCCAGCACCCCTCTCACCCACACCGGGGAGCTGTTTTTT.

Many counts were recorded for this clonotype. CDR3 in amino acids: CASSLEGLAAQETQYF. In DNA, the CDR3 is TGTGCCAGCAGTTTAGAAGGGCTAGCGGCCCAAGAGACCCAGTACTTC. The chain employs TRBV27 and TRBJ2-5; TRBD2 matches 7 bases. CDR3 length equals 16 residues. Trimming at V came to 2 bases and at J to 1 base, leaving 7 bases not matched to a gene. Looked up from germline, CDR1 is MNHEY and CDR2 is SMNVEV (reference sequence).

This clonotype was observed a handful of times. The CDR3 DNA follows: TGTGCCACCAGTGACCCCGCCGGGACAGTCAGGTTTGGCACCGGGGAGCTGTTTTTT. Protein sequence: CATSDPAGTVRFGTGELFF. The chain recombines TRBV24-1 with TRBJ2-2, with 7 positions matching TRBD1. The CDR3 has 19 residues. Germline CDR1 KGHDR, CDR2 SFDVKD. V lost 4 bases, J lost 4 bases, and 17 bases stayed unmatched.

The rearrangement uses TRBV4-3 and TRBJ2-1; tentatively, D is TRBD1 (5 bases). The germline V gene has CDR1 LGHNA and CDR2 YSLEER. Trimming took off 4 bases at V and 3 bases at J, with 16 bases between the two ends. CDR3 size: 16 residues. CDR3 nucleotides: TGCGCCAGCAGCCCCCTAGGGGTGGCCGTCTACAATGAGCAGTTCTTC. Its protein product is CASSPLGVAVYNEQFF.

This clonotype was picked up many times. The rearrangement uses TRBV5-1 and TRBJ2-5; 9 bases are a match to TRBD2. Losses at the gene ends were 2 bases for V and 0 bases for J; bases not matched to a gene: 5. The CDR3 sequence is 16 residues long. Germline assignment: CDR1 SGHRS and CDR2 YFSETQ. The chain's CDR3 is CASSLERGAYQETQYF. The CDR3 DNA sequence: TGCGCCAGCAGCTTAGAGCGGGGGGCTTACCAAGAGACCCAGTACTTC.

This clonotype was seen a few times. The chain joins TRBV4-3 to TRBJ1-3; D ambiguous. The V and J ends lost 0 bases and 1 base respectively, with 10 bases between them. This CDR3 has 16 residues. Germline-derived CDR1 and CDR2 are LGHNA and YSLEER. CDR3 amino acids: CASSQDPGYSGNTIYF. The CDR3 nucleotides are TGCGCCAGCAGCCAAGATCCCGGATATTCTGGAAACACCATATATTTT.

This clonotype occurred many times. V is TRBV3-1 and J is TRBJ2-1; D is uncertain. Per germline, CDR1 LGHDT and CDR2 YNNKEL (reference sequence). CDR3 size: 15 residues. Trimming took off 0 bases at V and 1 base at J, with 7 bases between the two ends. CDR3 coding DNA: TGTGCCAGCAGCCAAGAGGCGTCTTCCTACAATGAGCAGTTCTTC. Its protein product is CASSQEASSYNEQFF.

This clonotype was found a few times. V and J are TRBV3-1 and TRBJ1-2; 11 bases agree with TRBD1. CDR3 length: 15 amino acids. After removal of 5 bases from V and 4 bases from J, the junction contained 6 bases not matched to a gene. The germline gives CDR1 LGHDT, CDR2 YNNKEL (reference sequence). The CDR3, as DNA: TGTGCCAGCAGCTCACGGACAGGGGGCTTCTATGGCTACACCTTC. This gives the protein CASSSRTGGFYGYTF.

The chain employs TRBV3-1 and TRBJ2-2; weak D call: TRBD1 (7 bases). V lost 3 bases, J lost 10 bases, and 15 bases lay in between. There are 14 residues in the CDR3. Germline values: CDR1 LGHDT, CDR2 YNNKEL (reference sequence). CDR3 protein: CASSHQTGREELFF. CDR3 sequence (DNA): TGTGCCAGCAGCCACCAGACAGGGCGGGAGGAGCTGTTTTTT.

As to this clonotype: Being one base from a much bigger clone, this may be a read error. The chain employs TRBV29-1 and TRBJ2-7; tentatively, D is TRBD2 (5 bases). In germline, CDR1 is SQVTM, CDR2 ANQGSEA. This CDR3 is built from 13 residues. This chain's CDR3 is CSVEKAGGYEQDF. CDR3 DNA: TGCAGCGTTGAAAAGGCAGGAGGTTACGAGCAGGACTTC.

The V gene is TRBV5-1, the J gene TRBJ1-2; a possible D gene is TRBD1 (6 bases). V lost 5 bases to trimming and J lost 5 bases, with 13 bases between them. CDR1 and CDR2 from the germline V gene are SGHRS and YFSETQ. The CDR3 is 13 amino acids. CDR3 region: CASRGAREYGYTF. CDR3 nucleotides: TGCGCCAGCAGGGGGGCCCGGGAATATGGCTACACCTTC.